These 17 T cell receptor beta chains came from one sample sequenced in a study of T-cell memory formation after mild COVID-19. TCRdb fed the 5' RACE reads into MiXCR, producing one record per CDR3 protein. The profile shows 200,000 to 300,000 distinct CDR3 sequences, 16% of them singletons. Sequencing used PBMCs or a T cell subset sorted from them (not recorded which). The receptors come from a young man who had mild COVID-19 (a few samples of this study predate the infection). Cell type and time point are not known.

The chain joins TRBV9 to TRBJ2-2; D remains ambiguous. Trimming stripped 1 base from V and 3 bases from J, with 7 bases between. CDR3 length equals 14 residues. Germline CDR1 and CDR2: SGDLS and YYNGEE. CDR3 in DNA: TGTGCCAGCAGCGTACCCCCGCACACCGGGGAGCTGTTTTTT. Its protein is CASSVPPHTGELFF.

This clonotype was counted at least ten times. The chain links TRBV7-2 to TRBJ1-4, with 7 bases matching TRBD1. J gave up 7 bases and V 3 bases, and 11 bases lay outside the gene matches. The CDR3 is 16 residues long. CDR1 is SGHTA and CDR2 is FQGNSA in the germline V gene. The CDR3 spells CASSLQGGGMVEKLFF. Written as DNA, the CDR3 is TGTGCCAGCAGCTTGCAAGGGGGCGGGATGGTTGAAAAACTGTTTTTT.

The V call is TRBV12-3 or TRBV12-4, the J call TRBJ1-4; D call uncertain. CDR3 length equals 13 residues. V shed 5 bases and J shed 12 bases, with 16 bases lying between them. In nucleotides, the CDR3 is TGTGCCAGCAGTGCCAACTCTGGGGAGGAACTGTTTTTT. Translation gives CASSANSGEELFF.

This clonotype was seen a few times. The V and J genes are TRBV19 and TRBJ2-7, with D uncertain. Per germline, CDR1 LNHDA and CDR2 SQIVND (reference sequence). V was clipped by 5 bases and J by 2 bases, with 10 bases between them. This CDR3 is built from 13 residues. The CDR3 bases are TGTGCCAGTAGTTTAGGGCTGCCCTACGAGCAGTACTTC. Amino acid sequence: CASSLGLPYEQYF.

There are many counts of this clonotype. The chain couples TRBV12-3 or TRBV12-4 to TRBJ2-6, with unresolved D. This CDR3 spans 15 amino acids. Trimming removed 2 bases from V and 4 bases from J, with 9 bases in between. CDR3 sequence (DNA): TGTGCCAGCAGTTTATTCAACCCCGGGGCCAACGTCCTGACTTTC. This gives the protein CASSLFNPGANVLTF.

The J gene is TRBJ2-1, the V gene TRBV5-4, with TRBD2 matching 8 bases. CDR3 length: 16 amino acids. Looked up from germline, CDR1 is SGHNT and CDR2 is YYREEE (reference sequence). Trimming cost V 0 bases and J 1 base; bases outside gene matches: 3. CDR3 in amino acids: CASSLGGGFSYNEQFF. CDR3 DNA: TGTGCCAGCAGCTTGGGCGGGGGGTTTTCCTACAATGAGCAGTTCTTC. Complete variable domain (other parts from reference TRBV5-4 and TRBJ2-1): ETGVTQSPTHLIKTRGQQVTLRCSSQSGHNTVSWYQQALGQGPQFIFQYYREEENGRGNFPPRFSGLQFPNYSSELNVNALELDDSALYLCASSLGGGFSYNEQFFGPGTRLTVL.

This clonotype was seen a few times. The chain recombines TRBV11-2 with TRBJ2-5; the match to TRBD1 covers 8 bases. Germline lookup yields CDR1 SGHAT and CDR2 FQNNGV. The trim removed 2 bases at V and 5 bases at J, leaving 7 bases unmatched. This CDR3 comprises 15 residues. CDR3 bases: TGTGCCAGCAGCTTATCAGCGACAGGGGACGAGACCCAGTACTTC. Protein sequence: CASSLSATGDETQYF.

The chain links TRBV10-3 to TRBJ2-5, with D perhaps assigned TRBD1 or TRBD2 (5 bases each). V lost 0 bases to trimming and J lost 5 bases, with 22 bases between them. CDR1 is ENHRY, CDR2 SYGVKD, per germline. The CDR3 has 18 residues. The CDR3 reads CAISESSFRDHQVETQYF. The CDR3 bases are TGTGCCATCAGTGAGTCATCATTCCGGGACCACCAAGTGGAGACCCAGTACTTC.

This clonotype was counted only a few times. V usage is TRBV6-6 and J usage is TRBJ2-7, with a tentative D call TRBD2 (6 bases). Looked up from germline, CDR1 is MNHNY and CDR2 is SVGAGI (reference sequence). The CDR3 has 14 amino acids. V lost 5 bases and J 3 bases, leaving 14 bases between the germline ends. In nucleotides, the CDR3 is TGTGCCAGCAGTCCCGCGCGGGGATACTACGAGCAGTACTTC. It translates to CASSPARGYYEQYF.

This clonotype has more than one count but fewer than ten. The chain joins TRBV5-1 to TRBJ1-1, with TRBD1 matching 9 bases. This CDR3 has 15 amino acids. Trimming took 1 base from V and 1 from J; bases not matched to a gene: 2. Germline V lookup: CDR1 SGHRS, CDR2 YFSETQ. The CDR3, as DNA: TGCGCCAGCAGCTTGTCGACAGGGGGGAACACTGAAGCTTTCTTT. Translation: CASSLSTGGNTEAFF.

The chain uses TRBV7-2 and TRBJ2-3; 7 nucleotides align to TRBD1. The germline V gene has CDR1 SGHTA and CDR2 FQGNSA. The V and J ends lost 1 base and 3 bases, in that order; junction bases with no gene match: 7. This CDR3 contains 16 residues. CDR3 amino acids: CASSLGDSRSTDTQYF. In nucleotides, the CDR3 is TGTGCCAGCAGCTTAGGGGACAGCCGTTCGACAGATACGCAGTATTTT. Using reference TRBV7-2 and TRBJ2-3 for the parts outside the CDR3, the full variable domain is GAGVSQSPSNKVTEKGKDVELRCDPISGHTALYWYRQSLGQGLEFLIYFQGNSAPDKSGLPSDRFSAERTGGSVSTLTIQRTQQEDSAVYLCASSLGDSRSTDTQYFGPGTRLTVL.

The table lists this clonotype with a few counts. The rearrangement links TRBV7-2 to TRBJ2-5; 8 bases match TRBD2. With 0 bases clipped from V and 4 bases from J, the junction kept 4 bases outside the gene matches. Looked up from germline, CDR1 is SGHTA and CDR2 is FQGNSA. The CDR3 runs 15 residues. DNA of the CDR3: TGTGCCAGCAGCTTAGCCGGGGGGGGAGGAGAGACCCAGTACTTC. This sequence encodes CASSLAGGGGETQYF.

This clonotype was seen a few times. The rearrangement uses TRBV6-2 or TRBV6-3 and TRBJ1-6; TRBD1 matches at 11 bases. With 0 bases clipped from V and 8 bases from J, the junction kept 3 bases outside the gene matches. CDR1 is MNHEY and CDR2 is SVGEGT in the germline V gene. The CDR3 extends over 16 amino acids. The CDR3 reads CASSYSGQGAHSPLHF. Here the CDR3 DNA reads TGTGCCAGCAGTTACTCCGGACAGGGGGCTCATTCACCCCTCCACTTT.

The chain combines TRBV5-1 with TRBJ2-6; D remains ambiguous. CDR1 is SGHRS and CDR2 is YFSETQ in the germline V gene. V dropped 7 bases and J dropped 4 bases, with 12 bases sitting between them. The length of the CDR3 is 14 residues. CDR3 coding DNA: TGCGCCAGCCGGGCCCTAGGGGGGGCCAACGTCCTGACTTTC. Translating gives CASRALGGANVLTF. Filled out from reference TRBV5-1 and TRBJ2-6, the complete variable domain reads KAGVTQTPRYLIKTRGQQVTLSCSPISGHRSVSWYQQTPGQGLQFLFEYFSETQRNKGNFPGRFSGRQFSNSRSEMNVSTLELGDSALYLCASRALGGANVLTFGAGSRLTVL.

This clonotype was picked up a small number of times. The CDR3 sequence: CASSYVTTGELFF. CDR3 coding DNA: TGTGCCAGCAGTTACGTGACGACCGGGGAGCTGTTTTTT. V gene TRBV6-6 combines with J gene TRBJ2-2; no clear D gene. The V end lost 2 bases, the J end lost 5 bases, and 6 bases lay between the germline ends. The CDR3 contains 13 residues. The V gene's germline CDR1 is MNHNY and CDR2 SVGAGI (reference sequence).

The chain uses TRBV5-1 and TRBJ1-2; D remains ambiguous. V dropped 1 base and J dropped 0 bases, with 4 bases sitting between them. The CDR3 contains 13 residues. CDR1 is SGHRS, CDR2 YFSETQ, per germline. In DNA form, the CDR3 reads TGCGCCAGCAGCTTGCGAGCTAACTATGGCTACACCTTC. Translated, it gives CASSLRANYGYTF.

This clonotype was picked up a small number of times. The CDR3 DNA sequence: TGTGCCAGCAGCTTAGGGGACAGGTCACCCCTCCACTTT. It yields the protein CASSLGDRSPLHF. This chain connects TRBV7-9 to TRBJ1-6; 8 bases match TRBD1. CDR1 SEHNR and CDR2 FQNEAQ come from the germline V gene (reference sequence). After removal of 1 base from V and 10 bases from J, the junction contained 0 bases not matched to a gene. This CDR3 is 13 amino acids long.